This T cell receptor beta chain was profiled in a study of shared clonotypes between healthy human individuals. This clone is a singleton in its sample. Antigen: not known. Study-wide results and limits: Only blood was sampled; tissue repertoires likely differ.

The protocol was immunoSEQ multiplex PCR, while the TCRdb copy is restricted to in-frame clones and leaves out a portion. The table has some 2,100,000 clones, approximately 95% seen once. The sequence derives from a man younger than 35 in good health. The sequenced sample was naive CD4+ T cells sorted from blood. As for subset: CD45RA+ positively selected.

CDR3 protein: CASSELTGDEQYF. The CDR3 coding sequence is TGTGCCAGCAGTGAACTTACAGGGGACGAGCAGTACTTC. The chain carries TRBV6-5 and TRBJ2-7; 7 bases map to TRBD1. The V gene's germline CDR1 is MNHEY and CDR2 SVGAGI. V trimming: 5 bases; J trimming: 5 bases; junction bases outside the gene matches: 6. The CDR3 covers 13 residues.